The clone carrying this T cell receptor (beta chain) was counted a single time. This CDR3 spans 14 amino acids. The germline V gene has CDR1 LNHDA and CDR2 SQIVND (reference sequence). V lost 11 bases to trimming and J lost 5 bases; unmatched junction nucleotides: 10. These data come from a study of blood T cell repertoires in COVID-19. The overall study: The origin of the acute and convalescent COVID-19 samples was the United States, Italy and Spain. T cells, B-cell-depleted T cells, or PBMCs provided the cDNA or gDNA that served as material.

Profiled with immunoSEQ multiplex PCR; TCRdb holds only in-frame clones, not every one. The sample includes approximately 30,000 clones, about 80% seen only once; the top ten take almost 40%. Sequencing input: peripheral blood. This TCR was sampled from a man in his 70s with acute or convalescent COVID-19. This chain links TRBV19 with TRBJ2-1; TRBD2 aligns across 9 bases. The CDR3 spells CAQIGGRVDNEQFF. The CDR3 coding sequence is TGTGCCCAAATCGGCGGGAGGGTCGACAATGAGCAGTTCTTC.